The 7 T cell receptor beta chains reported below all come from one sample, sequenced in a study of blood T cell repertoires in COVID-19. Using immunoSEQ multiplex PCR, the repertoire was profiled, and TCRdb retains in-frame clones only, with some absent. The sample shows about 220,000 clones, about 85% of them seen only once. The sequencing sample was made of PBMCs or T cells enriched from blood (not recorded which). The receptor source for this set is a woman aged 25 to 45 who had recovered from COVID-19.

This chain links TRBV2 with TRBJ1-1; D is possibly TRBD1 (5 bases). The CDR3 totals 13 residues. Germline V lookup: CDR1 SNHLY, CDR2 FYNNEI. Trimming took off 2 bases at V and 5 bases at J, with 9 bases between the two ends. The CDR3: CASSERGWTEAFF. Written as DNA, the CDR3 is TGTGCCAGCAGTGAAAGGGGATGGACTGAAGCTTTCTTT.

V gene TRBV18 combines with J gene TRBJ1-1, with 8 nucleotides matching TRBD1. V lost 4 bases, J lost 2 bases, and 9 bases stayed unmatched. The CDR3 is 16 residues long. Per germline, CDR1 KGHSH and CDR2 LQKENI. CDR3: CASSQPGQAYNTEAFF. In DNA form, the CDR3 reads TGTGCCAGCTCACAACCGGGACAGGCATACAACACTGAAGCTTTCTTT.

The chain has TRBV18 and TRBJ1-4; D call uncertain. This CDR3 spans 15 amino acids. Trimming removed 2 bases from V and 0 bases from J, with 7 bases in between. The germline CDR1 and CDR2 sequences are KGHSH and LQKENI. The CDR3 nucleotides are TGTGCCAGCTCACCAATCGTAGCAACTAATGAAAAACTGTTTTTT. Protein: CASSPIVATNEKLFF.

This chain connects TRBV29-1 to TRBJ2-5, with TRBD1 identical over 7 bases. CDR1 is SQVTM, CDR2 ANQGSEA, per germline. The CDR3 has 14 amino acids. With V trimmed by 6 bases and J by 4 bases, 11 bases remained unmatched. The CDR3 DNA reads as TGCAGCGTGGACAGGATTGGAAGGGGAGAGACCCAGTACTTC. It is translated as CSVDRIGRGETQYF.

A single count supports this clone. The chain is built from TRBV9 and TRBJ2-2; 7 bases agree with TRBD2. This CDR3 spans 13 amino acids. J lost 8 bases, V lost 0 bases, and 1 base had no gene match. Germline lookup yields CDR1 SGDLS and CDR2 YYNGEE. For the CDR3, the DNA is TGTGCCAGCAGCGTAGTACTAGCGGGGGAGCTGTTTTTT. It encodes CASSVVLAGELFF.

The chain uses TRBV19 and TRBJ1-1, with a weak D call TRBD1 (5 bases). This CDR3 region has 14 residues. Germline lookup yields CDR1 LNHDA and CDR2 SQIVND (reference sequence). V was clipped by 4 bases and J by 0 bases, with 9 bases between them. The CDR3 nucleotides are TGTGCCAGTAGTAGGGGCAGCTTGAACACTGAAGCTTTCTTT. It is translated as CASSRGSLNTEAFF.

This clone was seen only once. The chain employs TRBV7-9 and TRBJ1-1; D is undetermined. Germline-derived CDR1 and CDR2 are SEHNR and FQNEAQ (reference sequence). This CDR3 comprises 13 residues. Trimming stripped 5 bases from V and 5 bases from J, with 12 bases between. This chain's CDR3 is CASSGTTRTEAFF. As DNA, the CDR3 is TGTGCCAGCAGCGGAACGACACGAACTGAAGCTTTCTTT.